The present entry profiles one T cell receptor beta chain with its context. Sequencing was performed with immunoSEQ multiplex PCR; in TCRdb, only in-frame clones are kept and a portion is missing. The table records more than 65,000 clones, approximately 92% of them present only once. The source of the sample is a study of T cell changes during pregnancy in multiple sclerosis. Deletions cut 2 bases from V and 5 bases from J, with 9 bases between. The length of the CDR3 is 14 residues. The germline gives CDR1 SEHNR, CDR2 FQNEAQ (reference sequence). This TCR was recovered from a female donor with multiple sclerosis, enrolled in a pregnancy study. The specimen was peripheral blood, collected in the first trimester of pregnancy. The chain employs TRBV7-9 and TRBJ1-4; unclear D gene. In DNA form, the CDR3 reads TGTGCCAGCAGCTTAAAGGCGGAGAATGAAAAACTGTTTTTT. Its translation is CASSLKAENEKLFF. Full variable domain (rest looked up from reference TRBV7-9 and TRBJ1-4): DTGVSQNPRHKITKRGQNVTFRCDPISEHNRLYWYRQTLGQGPEFLTYFQNEAQLEKSRLLSDRFSAERPKGSFSTLEIQRTEQGDSAMYLCASSLKAENEKLFFGSGTQLSVL.